Included here is one T cell receptor beta chain sequence, with context. Profiled with immunoSEQ multiplex PCR; TCRdb holds only in-frame clones, not every one. The repertoire has 82,000 or so clones, 96% of them found once; the top ten carry around 0.38%. The data belong to a study of technical replicates of blood from a few donors. The receptor was isolated from a human donor in good health. Sequencing was carried out using T cells isolated from PBMCs.

The CDR3 coding sequence is TGTGCCATCGTCGCGGGCACGTCGTCCTACGAGCAGTACTTC. Encoded protein: CAIVAGTSSYEQYF. The rearrangement links TRBV10-3 to TRBJ2-7, with TRBD2 as a possible D gene (5 bases). Germline CDR1 is ENHRY and CDR2 is SYGVKD. This CDR3 region has 14 residues. With 8 bases removed from V and 1 base from J, the gap between germline ends came to 15 bases.